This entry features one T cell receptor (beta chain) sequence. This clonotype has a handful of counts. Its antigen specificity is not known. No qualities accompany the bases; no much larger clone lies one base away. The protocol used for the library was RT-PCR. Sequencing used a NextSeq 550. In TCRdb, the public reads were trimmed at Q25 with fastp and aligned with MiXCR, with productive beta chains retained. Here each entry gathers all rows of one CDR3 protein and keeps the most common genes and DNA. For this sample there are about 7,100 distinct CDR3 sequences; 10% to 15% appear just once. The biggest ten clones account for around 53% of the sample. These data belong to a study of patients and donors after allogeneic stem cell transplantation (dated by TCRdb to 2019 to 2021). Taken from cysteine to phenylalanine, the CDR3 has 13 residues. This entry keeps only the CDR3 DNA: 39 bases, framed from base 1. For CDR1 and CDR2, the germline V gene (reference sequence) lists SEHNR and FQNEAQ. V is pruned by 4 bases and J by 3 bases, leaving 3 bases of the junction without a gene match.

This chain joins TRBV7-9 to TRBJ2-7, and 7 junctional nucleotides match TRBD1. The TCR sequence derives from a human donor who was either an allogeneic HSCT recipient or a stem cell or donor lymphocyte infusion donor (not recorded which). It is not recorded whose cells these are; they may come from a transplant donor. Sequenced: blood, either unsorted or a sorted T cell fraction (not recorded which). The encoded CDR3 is CASSSWTGYEQYF. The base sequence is TGTGCCAGCAGCTCCTGGACAGGCTACGAGCAGTACTTC.